These T cell receptor beta chains were read from a single sample in a study of blood T cell repertoires in COVID-19. TCRdb's table, derived via immunoSEQ multiplex PCR, lists solely in-frame clones and lacks some. The sample consists of about 91,000 clones, around 75% of them appearing once. The sample taken for sequencing was peripheral blood. The receptors come from a man between 65 and 85 years old with acute or convalescent COVID-19. Each CDR3 is given with its conserved first and last residue. D genes are given only for firm matches. Expanded clones are given a class, and other clones once, few, many or no size at all.

TRBJ2-3	TRBD1	TRBV27	-	TGTGCCAGCAGTTTAGGATTCAGGGGGCCAACAACAGATACGCAGTATTTT	CASSLGFRGPTTDTQYF
TRBJ1-6	TRBD1	TRBV27	medium-sized	TGTGCCAGCAGGTCAACAGGGGGGCTGGGACCCCTCCACTTT	CASRSTGGLGPLHF
TRBJ2-7	TRBD2	TRBV10-1	few	TGCGCCAGCACTCGAAGCGGGAGTGCGTACGAGCAGTACTTC	CASTRSGSAYEQYF
TRBJ1-5	-	TRBV19	-	TGTGCCAGTATTAAGGGGAAATTAGGGAATCTCAATCAGCCCCAGCATTTT	CASIKGKLGNLNQPQHF
TRBJ2-1	-	TRBV9	-	TGTGCCAGCAGCGTAGCTGAATCGCCGGCCTACAATGAGCAGTTCTTC	CASSVAESPAYNEQFF
TRBJ2-7	TRBD2	TRBV27	-	TGTGCCAGCAGGGGACTAGCTCGAGAGCAGTACTTC	CASRGLAREQYF
TRBJ2-7	TRBD1	TRBV18	-	TGTGCCAGCTCACCCGGGACAGGGGGCTCCTACGAGCAGTACTTC	CASSPGTGGSYEQYF
TRBJ1-2	-	TRBV12-5	-	TGTGCTAGTGGTTTGTCGGGGTCTCGGGGCTACACCTTC	CASGLSGSRGYTF
TRBJ2-1	TRBD2	TRBV5-6	-	TGTGCCAGCAGTACGAGCGGGAGTAAGGACAATGAGCAGTTCTTC	CASSTSGSKDNEQFF
TRBJ1-1	-	TRBV19	-	TGTGCCAGTAGTATTTCCGCGGGCCGGAACACTGAAGCTTTCTTT	CASSISAGRNTEAFF
TRBJ1-2	-	TRBV15	-	TGTGCCACCAGCCCAGAGGGTTATGGCTACACCTTC	CATSPEGYGYTF
TRBJ2-7	TRBD1	TRBV7-2	-	TGTGCCAGCAGCTTGGAGACAGGGGCCTACGAGCAGTACTTC	CASSLETGAYEQYF
TRBJ2-1	TRBD2	TRBV11-2	-	TGTGCCAGCAGCTCCGGGACTAGCGGGAGGAGGGCAAATGAGCAGTTCTTC	CASSSGTSGRRANEQFF